This T cell receptor (beta chain) was identified during a study of cytomegalovirus exposure and HLA in healthy donors. Study-wide points: Later genetic work tied a missense DCLRE1C variant to beta-chain V and J trimming. In a later analysis, productive TCRs from donors in an Asian-associated ancestry cluster reportedly carried fewer N-insertions than the cohort mean.

As to this clone: The antigen is not known.

Donors likely had unrecorded immune exposures despite being nominally healthy when sampled. Vbeta (60) and Jbeta (13) primers were used in the PCR. In the original processing: It was a later analysis that counted about 80 million unique TCR beta chains, of which about 10 million were shared. The protocol was immunoSEQ multiplex PCR, while the TCRdb copy is restricted to in-frame clones and leaves out a portion. For V, J and clone size, that table is used; D and trimming come from the DNA. The data hold over 150,000 clones, with about four fifths observed a single time. The source material was PBMCs. This receptor was identified in a male donor in good health and CMV-seropositive.

As DNA, the CDR3 is TGCGCCAGCAGCGTGACAGGGGCAGATACGCAGTATTTT. The encoded protein is CASSVTGADTQYF. The chain links TRBV5-1 to TRBJ2-3; 8 bases align to TRBD1. Germline CDR1 SGHRS, CDR2 YFSETQ. The CDR3 consists of 13 residues. V shed 4 bases and J 4 bases; nucleotides not matched to a gene: 2.